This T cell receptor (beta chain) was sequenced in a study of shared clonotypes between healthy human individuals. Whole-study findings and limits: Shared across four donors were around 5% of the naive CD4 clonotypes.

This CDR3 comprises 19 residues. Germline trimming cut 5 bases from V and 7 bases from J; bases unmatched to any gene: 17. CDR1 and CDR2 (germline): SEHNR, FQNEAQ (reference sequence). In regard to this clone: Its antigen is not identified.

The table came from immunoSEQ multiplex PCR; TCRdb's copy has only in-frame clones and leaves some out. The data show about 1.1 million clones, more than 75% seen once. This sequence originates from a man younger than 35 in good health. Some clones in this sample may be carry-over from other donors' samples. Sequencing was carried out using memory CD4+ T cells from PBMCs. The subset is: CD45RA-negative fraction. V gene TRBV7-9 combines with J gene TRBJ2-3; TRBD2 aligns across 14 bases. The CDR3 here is CASSTKGRLAGGQGNTQYF. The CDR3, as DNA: TGTGCCAGCAGCACCAAGGGTCGACTAGCGGGAGGGCAAGGGAATACGCAGTATTTT. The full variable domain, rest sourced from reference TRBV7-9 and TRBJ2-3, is DTGVSQNPRHKITKRGQNVTFRCDPISEHNRLYWYRQTLGQGPEFLTYFQNEAQLEKSRLLSDRFSAERPKGSFSTLEIQRTEQGDSAMYLCASSTKGRLAGGQGNTQYFGPGTRLTVL.